This record concerns one TCR beta chain sequence. The CDR3 has 16 residues. Germline lookup yields CDR1 SGHVS and CDR2 FQNEAQ. V trimming: 5 bases; J trimming: 0 bases; junction bases outside the gene matches: 6. The sample belongs to a study of blood T cell repertoires in COVID-19. For the study at large: The origin of the acute and convalescent COVID-19 samples was the United States, Italy and Spain. Sample material is recorded as cDNA or gDNA derived from T cells, B-cell-depleted T cells, or PBMCs.

In the source study's methods: Amplification from reference gene primers served as the basis for estimated nucleated cell counts. Here immunoSEQ multiplex PCR was the method, and the copy in TCRdb shows in-frame clones only, minus some. V, J and clone size reflect that table, while D and trimming were determined from the DNA. The profile shows about 190,000 clones, around 84% of them singletons. Sequencing was carried out using peripheral blood. The receptor was isolated from a man aged 30-40 years with active or convalescent COVID-19. This chain connects TRBV7-8 to TRBJ2-3; 9 bases map to TRBD2. The CDR3 reads CASSARLAVSTDTQYF. The CDR3 bases are TGTGCCAGCAGCGCCCGACTAGCGGTTAGCACAGATACGCAGTATTTT. Full variable domain (missing parts from reference TRBV7-8 and TRBJ2-3): GAGVSQSPRYKVAKRGQDVALRCDPISGHVSLFWYQQALGQGPEFLTYFQNEAQLDKSGLPSDRFFAERPEGSVSTLKIQRTQQEDSAVYLCASSARLAVSTDTQYFGPGTRLTVL.